Listed below are T cell receptor beta chains from one sample, sequenced in a study of blood T cell repertoires in COVID-19. The table came from immunoSEQ multiplex PCR; TCRdb's copy has only in-frame clones and leaves some out. The table includes about 200,000 clones, approximately 84% detected once. Sequencing used peripheral blood. The receptors stem from an older man with acute or convalescent COVID-19. Both conserved end residues are part of each CDR3. A D gene is named only where the DNA matches it firmly. Clone size appears in some rows only: once, few, many, or a class for an expanded clone.

clone size,V gene,D gene,J gene,CDR3 protein,CDR3 DNA
-,TRBV27,TRBD1,TRBJ1-6,CAIARDRVSPLHF,TGTGCCATCGCCAGGGACAGGGTTTCACCCCTCCACTTT
-,TRBV9,TRBD2,TRBJ2-5,CASSGTSGGLQYF,TGTGCCAGCAGCGGTACTAGCGGGGGGCTACAGTACTTC
-,TRBV30,TRBD2,TRBJ2-5,CAYGTSALQETQYF,TGTGCGTACGGGACTAGCGCACTACAAGAGACCCAGTACTTC
-,TRBV29-1,-,TRBJ2-2,CSVEDTGGQTGELFF,TGCAGCGTTGAAGATACGGGAGGACAGACCGGGGAGCTGTTTTTT
-,TRBV7-2,-,TRBJ1-1,CASSLDSGVGTEAFF,TGTGCCAGCAGCTTAGATTCCGGGGTTGGCACTGAAGCTTTCTTT
-,TRBV5-6,TRBD2,TRBJ2-5,CASSPVAGGIQETQYF,TGTGCCAGCAGCCCCGTAGCGGGAGGGATCCAAGAGACCCAGTACTTC
-,TRBV11-1,TRBD1,TRBJ2-7,CASSQGTGGSYEQYF,TGTGCCAGCAGCCAAGGGACAGGGGGCTCCTACGAGCAGTACTTC
once,TRBV7-2,-,TRBJ1-2,CASSPREGSGYGYTF,TGTGCCAGCAGCCCCCGAGAGGGCTCAGGTTATGGCTACACCTTC
-,TRBV4-2,TRBD2,TRBJ2-1,CASSYRGWTSGVYNEQFF,TGTGCCAGCAGCTATCGGGGGTGGACTAGCGGGGTTTACAATGAGCAGTTCTTC
-,TRBV3-1/TRBV3-2,-,TRBJ2-1,CASSRTDYSSYNEQFF,TGTGCCAGCAGCCGAACGGACTACAGCTCCTACAATGAGCAGTTCTTC
-,TRBV3-1/TRBV3-2,TRBD2,TRBJ2-5,CASSRGTSGSEETQYF,TGTGCCAGCAGCAGGGGGACTAGCGGGAGTGAAGAGACCCAGTACTTC
few,TRBV5-1,-,TRBJ1-4,CASSLTGINEKLFF,TGCGCCAGCAGCTTGACAGGGATTAATGAAAAACTGTTTTTT
-,TRBV7-2,-,TRBJ2-7,CASSTTRAGEQYF,TGTGCCAGCAGCACAACCAGGGCCGGCGAGCAGTACTTC
-,TRBV5-1,-,TRBJ1-4,CASAQQINEKLFF,TGCGCCAGCGCCCAACAGATTAATGAAAAACTGTTTTTT
-,TRBV30,TRBD1,TRBJ2-7,CAWSVRQGVRKQYF,TGTGCCTGGAGTGTACGACAGGGGGTAAGGAAGCAGTACTTC
few,TRBV24-1,TRBD1,TRBJ1-2,CATSDPGQTAGYTF,TGTGCCACCAGTGATCCGGGACAGACAGCTGGCTACACCTTC
-,TRBV30,-,TRBJ2-1,CAWRLPSGARLAADNEQFF,TGTGCCTGGAGGTTGCCCTCGGGCGCGCGTCTAGCCGCGGACAATGAGCAGTTCTTC
-,TRBV28,TRBD2,TRBJ2-1,CASSSSGRSEGEQFF,TGTGCCAGCAGTTCTAGCGGGAGGAGTGAGGGGGAGCAGTTCTTC
-,TRBV30,-,TRBJ1-1,CAWSPRLNTEAFF,TGTGCCTGGAGTCCCAGGCTGAACACTGAAGCTTTCTTT
-,TRBV7-8,-,TRBJ2-1,CASSLRGLESSYNEQFF,TGTGCCAGCAGCTTGCGGGGCCTTGAGAGCTCCTACAATGAGCAGTTCTTC
-,TRBV27,TRBD1,TRBJ2-3,CASSDRDRITDTQYF,TGTGCCAGCAGTGACCGGGACAGGATCACAGATACGCAGTATTTT
few,TRBV6-1,TRBD1,TRBJ2-2,CASSELRGLNGELFF,TGTGCCAGCAGTGAATTGAGGGGGCTTAACGGGGAGCTGTTTTTT
few,TRBV6-5,TRBD1,TRBJ2-2,CASRRQGAGTGELFF,TGTGCCAGCAGACGACAGGGGGCGGGCACCGGGGAGCTGTTTTTT
-,TRBV6-6,-,TRBJ2-1,CASTIRGEQFF,TGTGCCAGCACTATCCGGGGTGAGCAGTTCTTC
-,TRBV7-9,TRBD1,TRBJ1-1,CASTLTGGNTEAFF,TGTGCCAGCACCCTGACAGGGGGCAATACTGAAGCTTTCTTT
-,TRBV9,TRBD1,TRBJ1-2,CASSVRGLNYGYTF,TGTGCCAGCAGCGTTAGGGGGCTGAACTATGGCTACACCTTC
once,TRBV18,TRBD1,TRBJ1-2,CASSPDGQGNYGYTF,TGTGCCAGCTCACCCGACGGACAGGGAAACTATGGCTACACCTTC
-,TRBV4-1,TRBD2,TRBJ2-1,CASSLTQAGGPHNEQFF,TGCGCCAGCAGCCTTACTCAAGCGGGAGGGCCCCACAATGAGCAGTTCTTC
-,TRBV2,TRBD1,TRBJ2-1,CASSSPGGTGLRNEQFF,TGTGCCAGCAGTTCCCCTGGCGGGACAGGGCTGCGGAATGAGCAGTTCTTC
-,TRBV9,TRBD2,TRBJ2-1,CASSVVGTSGRYNNEQFF,TGTGCCAGCAGCGTAGTTGGGACTAGCGGGAGGTACAACAATGAGCAGTTCTTC
-,TRBV2,TRBD2,TRBJ2-1,CASSEALVSGSVNEQFF,TGTGCCAGCAGTGAAGCTCTAGTTAGCGGGTCGGTCAATGAGCAGTTCTTC
-,TRBV20-1,TRBD1,TRBJ1-5,CSASGTGPQHF,TGCAGTGCTAGCGGGACAGGCCCCCAGCATTTT
-,TRBV15,TRBD1,TRBJ2-5,CATSNDRVEIETQYF,TGTGCCACCAGCAACGACAGGGTGGAGATAGAGACCCAGTACTTC
-,TRBV11-2,-,TRBJ1-3,CASSLVRGTGNTIYF,TGTGCCAGCAGCTTAGTACGAGGAACTGGAAACACCATATATTTT
-,TRBV18,TRBD1,TRBJ1-4,CASSPHRGNEKLFF,TGTGCCAGCTCACCACACAGGGGAAATGAAAAACTGTTTTTT
-,TRBV7-2,TRBD2,TRBJ2-7,CASRHSGRAGEQYF,TGTGCCAGCAGACATAGCGGGAGGGCTGGCGAGCAGTACTTC
-,TRBV7-2,TRBD1,TRBJ2-7,CASSFKGDSSYEQYF,TGTGCCAGCAGCTTCAAGGGGGACAGTTCCTACGAGCAGTACTTC
-,TRBV7-3,-,TRBJ2-3,CASSLGQSTDTQYF,TGTGCCAGCAGCTTAGGACAAAGCACAGATACGCAGTATTTT
-,TRBV30,TRBD1,TRBJ1-2,CAWSGGGYSHYTF,TGTGCCTGGAGTGGAGGGGGCTACAGCCACTACACCTTC
-,TRBV24-1,TRBD2,TRBJ2-2,CATSDLAGDTGELFF,TGTGCCACCAGTGATCTAGCGGGAGATACCGGGGAGCTGTTTTTT
-,TRBV6-5,-,TRBJ2-1,CASSLRGSYYNEQFF,TGTGCCAGCAGCCTCAGGGGCAGCTACTACAATGAGCAGTTCTTC
-,TRBV4-3,TRBD2,TRBJ2-1,CASSLEAGVSYNEQFF,TGCGCCAGCAGCCTAGAAGCGGGAGTGTCCTACAATGAGCAGTTCTTC
-,TRBV7-9,TRBD2,TRBJ2-7,CASSARLAGEQYF,TGTGCCAGCAGCGCCCGACTAGCTGGGGAGCAGTACTTC
-,TRBV10-3,-,TRBJ1-1,CAISESVMDSILNTEAFF,TGTGCCATCAGTGAGTCCGTTATGGACAGTATATTGAACACTGAAGCTTTCTTT
-,TRBV21-1,-,TRBJ2-1,CASSKAPDRSSCEQFF,TGTGCCAGCAGCAAAGCCCCGGACAGGTCGTCGTGTGAGCAGTTCTTC
-,TRBV5-5,TRBD2,TRBJ2-5,CASSLGTSGSAAEETQYF,TGTGCCAGCAGCTTGGGGACTAGCGGGAGTGCCGCCGAAGAGACCCAGTACTTC
-,TRBV11-1,TRBD1,TRBJ1-5,CASSFRGLGNQPQHF,TGTGCCAGCAGCTTTAGGGGGCTGGGCAATCAGCCCCAGCATTTT
once,TRBV7-9,TRBD1,TRBJ2-3,CASSLGQGTDTQYF,TGTGCCAGCAGCCTGGGACAGGGGACAGATACGCAGTATTTT
-,TRBV2,-,TRBJ1-2,CASKSENNYGYTF,TGTGCCAGCAAATCGGAGAACAACTATGGCTACACCTTC
-,TRBV27,-,TRBJ2-3,CASSLSQARDTQYF,TGTGCCAGCAGTTTATCCCAGGCCCGAGATACGCAGTATTTT
-,TRBV19,TRBD1,TRBJ1-2,CASSIPTGIYGYTF,TGTGCCAGTAGTATCCCGACAGGGATCTATGGCTACACCTTC
-,TRBV5-1,TRBD2,TRBJ2-5,CASSFTSGNQETQYF,TGCGCCAGCAGCTTTACTAGCGGAAACCAAGAGACCCAGTACTTC
-,TRBV18,-,TRBJ2-1,CASSPPAGGYNEQFF,TGTGCCAGCTCACCACCAGCGGGTGGTTACAATGAGCAGTTCTTC
-,TRBV27,TRBD2,TRBJ2-5,CASSLRVAGQETQYF,TGTGCCAGCAGTTTAAGAGTAGCGGGCCAAGAGACCCAGTACTTC
-,TRBV6-6,TRBD1,TRBJ2-1,CASSPPGQGLFF,TGTGCCAGCAGTCCTCCGGGACAGGGGCTATTCTTC
-,TRBV6-6,TRBD2,TRBJ2-5,CASTYSGNRETQYF,TGTGCCAGCACTTACAGCGGGAATAGAGAGACCCAGTACTTC
-,TRBV30,TRBD2,TRBJ2-1,CAWASGPHHGEQFF,TGTGCCTGGGCTAGCGGGCCCCACCATGGTGAGCAGTTCTTC